These 3 T cell receptor beta chains were all obtained from the same sample, sequenced in a study of early T cells in non-severe SARS-CoV-2 infection. TCRdb re-analysed the 5' RACE reads in MiXCR, keeping a single row per CDR3 protein. Of fewer than 65,000 distinct CDR3 sequences in the sample, roughly a tenth were seen once. Sequenced: whole blood. These receptors were collected from an adult who was a healthcare worker with PCR-confirmed SARS-CoV-2 infection or an uninfected control (not recorded which).

This CDR3 is CASSYVDNEKLFF. For the CDR3, the DNA is TGTGCCAGCAGTTACGTGGATAATGAAAAACTGTTTTTT. This chain connects TRBV6-5 to TRBJ1-4, with D unclear. The germline V and J ends were trimmed by 2 bases and 4 bases, with 5 bases remaining between them. The CDR3 runs to 13 residues. Germline CDR1 MNHEY, CDR2 SVGAGI.

The gene calls are TRBV20-1 and TRBJ2-5; TRBD2 is a possible D gene (7 bases). Germline values: CDR1 DFQATT, CDR2 SNEGSKA (reference sequence). This CDR3 comprises 13 residues. Trimming removed 6 bases from V and 5 bases from J, with 16 bases in between. CDR3 bases: TGCAGTGCGACAAGAGGGGGGGAGGAGACCCAGTACTTC. It encodes CSATRGGEETQYF.

In DNA, the CDR3 is TGTGCCAGCAGTTTATCAGGGGGAGGGGCCAACGTCCTGACTTTC. The encoded protein is CASSLSGGGANVLTF. The V call is TRBV27, the J call TRBJ2-6, with a weak D call TRBD1 (6 bases). The V and J ends lost 0 bases and 4 bases respectively, with 7 bases between them. Per germline, CDR1 MNHEY and CDR2 SMNVEV (reference sequence). The CDR3 consists of 15 residues.